Detailed here is one T cell receptor (beta chain). These data originate in a study of cytomegalovirus exposure and HLA in healthy donors. The CDR3 runs to 16 residues. 60 Vbeta and 13 Jbeta primers were used in PCR. Data came from immunoSEQ multiplex PCR; TCRdb stores just in-frame clones and leaves some out. The data contain 250,000 or so clones, approximately 91% of them singletons. Sequenced material: PBMCs. The receptor's source is a girl aged 2 to 10 in good health and CMV-seronegative. This chain links TRBV21-1 with TRBJ2-7; TRBD2 is the table's D call and was not checked against the DNA. TRBV21-1 is assigned pseudogene status. In DNA, the CDR3 is TGTGCCAGCAGCAAAGAGAGAAGGCGGGGTTACTACGAGCAGTACTTC. It codes for CASSKERRRGYYEQYF.